These T cell receptor beta chains were read from a single sample in a study of cytomegalovirus exposure and HLA in healthy donors. Produced via immunoSEQ multiplex PCR; TCRdb's table is partial and in-frame only. The repertoire holds 45,000 to 70,000 clones, with 90% to 95% as singletons. Sequenced input: PBMCs. These TCRs come from a woman under 30 in good health and CMV-seronegative. Both conserved end residues are part of each CDR3. Each record gives: J gene, clone size, V gene, D gene, CDR3 protein, CDR3 DNA. D genes are given only for firm matches. Clone sizes are given selectively: once, few, many, or a class where the clone is expanded.

J: TRBJ2-6; size: once; V: TRBV9; D: TRBD1; CDR3: CASSSDPGTVYSGANVLTF; DNA: TGTGCCAGCAGCTCAGACCCCGGGACAGTTTACTCTGGGGCCAACGTCCTGACTTTC
J: TRBJ2-4; size: NA; V: TRBV10-3; D: NA; CDR3: CAISELLGGIQYF; DNA: TGTGCCATCAGTGAGCTTCTGGGGGGCATTCAGTACTTC
J: TRBJ1-3; size: NA; V: TRBV9; D: TRBD1; CDR3: CASRQGDSGNTIYF; DNA: TGTGCCAGTCGACAGGGGGACTCTGGAAACACCATATATTTT
J: TRBJ2-3; size: NA; V: TRBV7-2; D: TRBD2; CDR3: CASSLRPLEAAGGTDTQYF; DNA: TGTGCCAGCAGCTTAAGGCCGCTTGAAGCGGCGGGGGGTACGGATACGCAGTATTTT
J: TRBJ2-2; size: NA; V: TRBV18; D: NA; CDR3: CASSQRRTRGTGELFF; DNA: TGTGCCAGCTCCCAAAGGAGGACCCGGGGCACCGGGGAGCTGTTTTTT
J: TRBJ2-4; size: NA; V: TRBV19; D: NA; CDR3: CASSIRRGKNIQYF; DNA: TGTGCCAGTAGTATCCGAAGGGGCAAAAACATTCAGTACTTC
J: TRBJ2-2; size: NA; V: TRBV4-1; D: NA; CDR3: CASSQVVGGPAGELFF; DNA: TGCGCCAGCAGCCAAGTGGTCGGGGGGCCAGCCGGGGAGCTGTTTTTT
J: TRBJ2-5; size: NA; V: TRBV7-6; D: TRBD2; CDR3: CASSLSGGQETQYF; DNA: TGTGCCAGCAGCTTGTCGGGGGGGCAAGAGACCCAGTACTTC
J: TRBJ2-1; size: NA; V: TRBV7-3; D: NA; CDR3: CASSLEVGNEQFF; DNA: TGTGCCAGCAGCTTAGAGGTTGGGAATGAGCAGTTCTTC
J: TRBJ1-1; size: NA; V: TRBV4-3; D: NA; CDR3: CASSHYTAQDEAFF; DNA: TGCGCCAGCAGCCACTACACGGCTCAGGATGAAGCTTTCTTT
J: TRBJ2-5; size: NA; V: TRBV4-1; D: TRBD1; CDR3: CASSQVGTDRGETQYF; DNA: TGCGCCAGCAGCCAAGTCGGAACCGACAGGGGGGAGACCCAGTACTTC
J: TRBJ2-3; size: NA; V: TRBV10-3; D: TRBD2; CDR3: CAIRPFRLADTDTQYF; DNA: TGTGCCATCCGCCCTTTCCGACTAGCGGACACAGATACGCAGTATTTT
J: TRBJ2-3; size: NA; V: TRBV5-4; D: TRBD1; CDR3: CASSLYRGQDTQYF; DNA: TGTGCCAGCAGCTTATACAGGGGGCAGGATACGCAGTATTTT
J: TRBJ1-3; size: NA; V: TRBV7-6; D: NA; CDR3: CASSFGRTGNTIYF; DNA: TGTGCCAGCAGCTTTGGGAGGACTGGAAACACCATATATTTT
J: TRBJ2-1; size: few; V: TRBV6-4; D: NA; CDR3: CASSDTNRAHEQFF; DNA: TGTGCCAGCAGTGATACTAACAGGGCCCATGAGCAGTTCTTC
J: TRBJ1-1; size: NA; V: TRBV19; D: NA; CDR3: CASSIVPTGNTEAFF; DNA: TGTGCCAGTAGTATAGTTCCGACAGGGAACACTGAAGCTTTCTTT
J: TRBJ1-5; size: NA; V: TRBV2; D: NA; CDR3: CASSVKGQSNQPQHF; DNA: TGTGCCAGCAGCGTAAAAGGACAGAGCAATCAGCCCCAGCATTTT
J: TRBJ2-1; size: NA; V: TRBV19; D: TRBD2; CDR3: CASSMGGTYNEQFF; DNA: TGTGCCAGTAGTATGGGGGGGACCTACAATGAGCAGTTCTTC
J: TRBJ1-2; size: NA; V: TRBV10-2; D: NA; CDR3: CASSLDRRVYGYTF; DNA: TGCGCCAGCAGTTTGGATCGACGGGTCTATGGCTACACCTTC
J: TRBJ2-2; size: NA; V: TRBV7-8; D: TRBD1; CDR3: CASSPGTGEAGELFF; DNA: TGTGCCAGCAGCCCAGGGACAGGCGAGGCCGGGGAGCTGTTTTTT
J: TRBJ2-3; size: NA; V: TRBV19; D: NA; CDR3: CASSIVGGQVTDTQYF; DNA: TGTGCCAGTAGTATAGTCGGGGGGCAAGTGACAGATACGCAGTATTTT
J: TRBJ1-1; size: NA; V: TRBV19; D: TRBD1; CDR3: CASSVDRGGNTEAFF; DNA: TGTGCCAGTAGTGTCGACAGGGGGGGGAACACTGAAGCTTTCTTT
J: TRBJ2-1; size: NA; V: TRBV5-4; D: TRBD2; CDR3: CASSLVAGGGEQFF; DNA: TGTGCCAGCAGCTTGGTAGCGGGAGGGGGTGAGCAGTTCTTC
J: TRBJ1-2; size: once; V: TRBV10-3; D: NA; CDR3: CAISQDRNYGYTF; DNA: TGTGCCATCAGCCAGGACAGAAACTATGGCTACACCTTC
J: TRBJ2-2; size: few; V: TRBV2; D: TRBD1; CDR3: CASSRQGRGPGELFF; DNA: TGTGCCAGCAGCCGACAGGGAAGAGGGCCCGGGGAGCTGTTTTTT
J: TRBJ1-1; size: NA; V: TRBV10-3; D: NA; CDR3: CAIRGLGAAEAFF; DNA: TGTGCCATCAGGGGGTTGGGGGCCGCTGAAGCTTTCTTT
J: TRBJ2-7; size: NA; V: TRBV19; D: NA; CDR3: CASAQLRDYEQYF; DNA: TGTGCCAGTGCCCAACTCAGGGATTACGAGCAGTACTTC
J: TRBJ1-1; size: once; V: TRBV27; D: NA; CDR3: CASSYRENTEAFF; DNA: TGTGCCAGCAGTTACCGGGAGAACACTGAAGCTTTCTTT
J: TRBJ1-2; size: NA; V: TRBV6-6; D: NA; CDR3: CASSPGGLWGYTF; DNA: TGTGCCAGCAGCCCCGGGGGACTATGGGGCTACACCTTC
J: TRBJ1-2; size: NA; V: TRBV5-5; D: NA; CDR3: CASSLEVSNYGYTF; DNA: TGTGCCAGCAGCTTGGAAGTGAGCAACTATGGCTACACCTTC
J: TRBJ1-6; size: NA; V: TRBV4-1; D: NA; CDR3: CASSQGLSNSPLHF; DNA: TGCGCCAGCAGCCAAGGGTTGAGTAATTCACCCCTCCACTTT
J: TRBJ1-2; size: NA; V: TRBV5-1; D: TRBD1; CDR3: CASSLRQGGGYTF; DNA: TGCGCCAGCAGCTTGCGGCAGGGGGGTGGCTACACCTTC
J: TRBJ1-1; size: NA; V: TRBV2; D: NA; CDR3: CASSEGTGLGNTEAFF; DNA: TGTGCCAGCAGTGAAGGAACAGGGTTGGGGAACACTGAAGCTTTCTTT
J: TRBJ2-1; size: few; V: TRBV7-8; D: TRBD2; CDR3: CASSPYLAGTYNEQFF; DNA: TGTGCCAGCAGCCCCTACCTAGCGGGGACCTACAATGAGCAGTTCTTC
J: TRBJ2-3; size: NA; V: TRBV5-1; D: NA; CDR3: CASSQGSGRYTQYF; DNA: TGCGCCAGCTCTCAGGGGTCAGGGAGATATACGCAGTATTTT
J: TRBJ2-5; size: NA; V: TRBV7-9; D: NA; CDR3: CASSLGLAQETQYF; DNA: TGTGCCAGCAGCTTAGGACTTGCCCAAGAGACCCAGTACTTC
J: TRBJ2-1; size: NA; V: TRBV5-1; D: TRBD2; CDR3: CASSSGGVSEQFF; DNA: TGCGCCAGCAGCTCGGGGGGGGTTTCCGAGCAGTTCTTC
J: TRBJ1-2; size: NA; V: TRBV18; D: TRBD1; CDR3: CASSPPPTGDGYTF; DNA: TGTGCCAGCTCACCACCGCCGACAGGGGACGGCTACACCTTC
J: TRBJ2-3; size: NA; V: TRBV5-4; D: TRBD2; CDR3: CASSLVGGADTQYF; DNA: TGTGCCAGCAGCTTGGTCGGGGGGGCAGATACGCAGTATTTT